This T cell receptor (beta chain) came from a study of CD8+ T cells in alopecia areata. Study conclusions and caveats: Higher clonality and more expanded CD8+ clones appeared in lesional than normal scalp. TCRs were shared less clearly across patients than in mice, possibly for HLA-related reasons. Normal skin contains resident alphabeta T cells, and these are also sequenced in scalp samples.

Described treatment: oral pan-JAK inhibitor, 5-10 mg twice daily. The germline V gene has CDR1 SQVTM and CDR2 ANQGSEA. V lost 3 bases, J lost 9 bases, and 8 bases stayed unmatched. CDR3 length equals 12 residues. Extracted RNA was reverse transcribed into cDNA, the sequencing template. The repertoire was sequenced with immunoSEQ multiplex PCR; TCRdb's copy has only in-frame clones and lacks some. The sample holds some 190,000 clones, approximately 67% seen once. A remark on this clone: Its target is unknown.

The TCR originated in a human donor with alopecia areata. Here the sequenced sample was CD4+ T cells sorted from blood, taken at approximately week 50, from a patient treated with tofacitinib. The chain employs TRBV29-1 and TRBJ2-7, with 7 bases identical to TRBD1. The CDR3 coding sequence is TGCAGCGTTGATTGGGAGACAGGGCGGCAGTACTTC. Residues: CSVDWETGRQYF.